This record covers a single TCR beta chain. The CDR3 sequence is 16 residues long. Trimming cost V 1 base and J 0 bases, with 13 bases left between them. Germline V lookup: CDR1 MGHRA, CDR2 YSYEKL. A J-beta primer mix and a sample-barcoded 5' primer were used in a second PCR of about 7 to 11 cycles. TCRdb recomputed calls from the 5' RACE reads with MiXCR, one row per CDR3 protein. The table records 1.5 million to 2 million distinct CDR3 sequences, around 36% of them present only once. This entry is derived from a study of blood T cells in healthy people across ages. Across the whole study: About one barcoded beta molecule was captured per two T cells (by template switching).

The sample consisted of blood. The receptor's source is a woman aged 30 to 39 in good health. This rearrangement joins TRBV4-1 to TRBJ2-7; D is perhaps TRBD1 (5 bases). CDR3 loop: CASSQASTADSYEQYF. The CDR3 nucleotides are TGCGCCAGCAGCCAAGCTTCGACAGCAGACTCCTACGAGCAGTACTTC.